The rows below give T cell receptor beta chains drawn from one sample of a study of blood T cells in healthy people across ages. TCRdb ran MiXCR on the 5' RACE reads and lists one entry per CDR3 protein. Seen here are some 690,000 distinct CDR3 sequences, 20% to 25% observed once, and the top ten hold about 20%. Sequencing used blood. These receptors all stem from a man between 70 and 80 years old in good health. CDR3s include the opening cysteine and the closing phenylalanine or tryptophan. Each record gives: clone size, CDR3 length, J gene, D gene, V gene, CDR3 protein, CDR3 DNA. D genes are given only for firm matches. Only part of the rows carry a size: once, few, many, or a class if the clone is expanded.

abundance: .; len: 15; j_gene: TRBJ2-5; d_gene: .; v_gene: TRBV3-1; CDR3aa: CASSQGTDYSYERYF; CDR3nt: TGTGCCAGCAGCCAAGGTACAGACTACTCCTACGAGCGGTACTTC
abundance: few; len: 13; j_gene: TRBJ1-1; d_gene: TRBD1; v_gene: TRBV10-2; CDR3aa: CASSRDRGIEAFF; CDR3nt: TGCGCCAGCAGCCGCGACAGGGGAATTGAAGCTTTCTTT
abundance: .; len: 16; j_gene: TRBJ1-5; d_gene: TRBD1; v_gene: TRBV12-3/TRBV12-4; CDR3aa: CASRITDRGHDQPQHF; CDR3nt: TGTGCCAGCAGAATAACTGACAGGGGGCATGATCAGCCCCAGCATTTT
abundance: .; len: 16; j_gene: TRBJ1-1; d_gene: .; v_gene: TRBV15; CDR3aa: CATSRDNPSRNTEAFF; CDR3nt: TGTGCCACCAGCAGAGATAATCCGTCTCGGAACACTGAAGCTTTCTTT
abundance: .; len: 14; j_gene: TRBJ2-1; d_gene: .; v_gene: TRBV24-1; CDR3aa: CATSGRLAANEQFF; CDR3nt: TGTGCCACCAGTGGTAGATTAGCAGCCAATGAGCAGTTCTTC
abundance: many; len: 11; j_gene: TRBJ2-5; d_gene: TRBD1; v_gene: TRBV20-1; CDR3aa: CSPDRDETQYF; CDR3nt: TGCAGCCCTGACAGGGATGAGACCCAGTACTTC
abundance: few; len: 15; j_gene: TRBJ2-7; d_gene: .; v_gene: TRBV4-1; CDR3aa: CASSQDDGGFYEQYF; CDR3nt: TGCGCCAGCAGCCAAGATGACGGGGGCTTCTACGAGCAGTACTTC
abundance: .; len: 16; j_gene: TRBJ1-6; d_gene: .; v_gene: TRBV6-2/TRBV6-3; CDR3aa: CASSYSEDPDNSPLHF; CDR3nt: TGTGCCAGCAGTTACTCGGAAGACCCAGATAATTCACCCCTCCACTTT
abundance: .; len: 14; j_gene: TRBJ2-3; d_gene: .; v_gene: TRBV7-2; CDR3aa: CASSPAGLTDTQYF; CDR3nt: TGTGCCAGCAGCCCTGCGGGCCTCACAGATACGCAGTATTTT
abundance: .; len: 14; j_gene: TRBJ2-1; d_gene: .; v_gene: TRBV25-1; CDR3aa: CASRAPGANNEQFF; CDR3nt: TGTGCCAGCAGAGCACCGGGTGCAAACAATGAGCAGTTCTTC
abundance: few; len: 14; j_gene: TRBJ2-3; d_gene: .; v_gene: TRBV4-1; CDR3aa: CASRDSPSTDTQYF; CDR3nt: TGCGCCAGCAGAGACAGTCCTAGCACAGATACACAGTATTTT
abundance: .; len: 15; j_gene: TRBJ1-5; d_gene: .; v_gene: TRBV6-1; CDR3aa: CASKPGAWGNQPQHF; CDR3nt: TGTGCCAGCAAACCAGGGGCTTGGGGCAATCAGCCCCAGCATTTT
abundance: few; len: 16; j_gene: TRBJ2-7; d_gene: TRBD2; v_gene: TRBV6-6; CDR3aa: CASSYGWGGTSYEQYF; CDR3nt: TGTGCCAGCAGTTACGGTTGGGGGGGAACCTCCTACGAGCAGTACTTC
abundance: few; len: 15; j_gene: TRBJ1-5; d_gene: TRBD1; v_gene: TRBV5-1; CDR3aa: CASSITGASNQPQHF; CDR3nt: TGCGCCAGCAGCATCACAGGGGCTAGCAATCAGCCCCAGCATTTT
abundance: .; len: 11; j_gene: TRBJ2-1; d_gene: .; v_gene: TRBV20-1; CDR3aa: CSAPRYNEQFF; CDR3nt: TGCAGTGCTCCAAGGTACAATGAGCAGTTCTTC
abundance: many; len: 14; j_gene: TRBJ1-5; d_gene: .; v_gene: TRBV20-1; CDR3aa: CSAREGGGHQPQHF; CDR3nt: TGCAGTGCTAGAGAAGGAGGAGGTCACCAGCCCCAGCATTTT
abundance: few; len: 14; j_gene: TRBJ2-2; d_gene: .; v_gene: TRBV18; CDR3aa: CASSPKENTGELFF; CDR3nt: TGTGCCAGCTCACCAAAGGAGAACACCGGGGAGCTGTTTTTT
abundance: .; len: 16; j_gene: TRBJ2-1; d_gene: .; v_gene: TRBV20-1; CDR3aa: CSARDFEGPQYNEQFF; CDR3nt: TGCAGTGCTAGAGATTTTGAGGGGCCACAATACAATGAGCAGTTCTTC